What follows are 13 T cell receptor beta chains derived from one specimen sequenced in a study of blood T cell repertoires in COVID-19 (TCRdb year 2020). Libraries were built with the immunoSEQ multiplex PCR assay. The source is immuneACCESS, and TCRdb retained only in-frame sequences with V and J called. Part of the clones is not carried over; for the studies checked, unresolved V genes explain less than half of this, and the remainder is unexplained. The sample includes 60,000 to 70,000 clones, with about 84% observed a single time. More than 40% of the sample comes from the top ten. The sequenced sample was peripheral blood. All receptors come from a human donor in a cohort sampled during active COVID-19.

J is TRBJ1-1 and V is TRBV30, with a tentative D call TRBD1 (6 bases). The CDR3 has 12 amino acids. CDR1 and CDR2 from the germline V gene are GTSNPN and SVGIG (reference sequence). V lost 8 bases to trimming and J lost 8 bases, with 18 bases between them. CDR3: CALQSRDKEAFF. The DNA for the CDR3 is TGTGCCCTGCAATCCCGGGACAAAGAAGCTTTCTTT.

The chain carries TRBV13 and TRBJ2-2; 8 bases match TRBD2. Germline-derived CDR1 and CDR2 are PRHDT and FYEKMQ (reference sequence). The CDR3 is made up of 16 amino acids. With 2 bases clipped from V and 3 bases from J, the junction kept 5 bases outside the gene matches. In DNA form, the CDR3 reads TGTGCCAGCAGCTTACTCGCGGGGGGTCACACCGGGGAGCTGTTTTTT. It encodes CASSLLAGGHTGELFF.

This clone was counted only a few times. The rearrangement joins TRBV5-4 to TRBJ1-3; D call uncertain. The germline gives CDR1 SGHNT, CDR2 YYREEE (reference sequence). CDR3 length equals 14 residues. The V gene lost 3 bases and the J gene lost 4 bases, with 11 bases spanning the gap. The CDR3 DNA sequence: TGTGCCAGCAGCTCGGATTTGAGGGGAAACACCATATATTTT. Translated: CASSSDLRGNTIYF.

This rearrangement joins TRBV24-1 to TRBJ2-5, with no clear D. Germline loops: CDR1 KGHDR, CDR2 SFDVKD. The CDR3 is 15 residues long. The ends were cut back, 4 bases at V and 1 base at J, with 12 bases in the middle. DNA of the CDR3: TGTGCCACCAGTGAGTCGACAAGCCTCCAAGAGACCCAGTACTTC. Translated, it gives CATSESTSLQETQYF.

The chain carries TRBV11-3 and TRBJ1-5; D is possibly TRBD1 (6 bases). V lost 6 bases and J lost 6, with 12 bases in between. This CDR3 comprises 13 residues. The germline gives CDR1 SGHNT, CDR2 YENEEA. The CDR3 protein is CASRRTEGQPQHF. The CDR3 coding sequence is TGTGCCAGCAGGCGGACAGAAGGTCAGCCCCAGCATTTT.

This sequence joins TRBV5-4 and TRBJ1-2; possible D gene TRBD1, 5 bases. Per the germline V gene, CDR1 is SGHNT and CDR2 is YYREEE (reference sequence). The CDR3 runs 15 residues. Trimming removed 4 bases at V and 2 bases at J, with 15 bases between. This CDR3 is CASSSYETVNYGYTF. The CDR3 DNA reads TGTGCCAGCAGCAGCTACGAGACAGTGAACTATGGCTACACCTTC.

The rearrangement joins TRBV5-1 to TRBJ1-1, with 7 bases lining up with TRBD1. V was clipped by 6 bases and J by 0 bases; unmatched bases: 11. The CDR3 extends over 16 amino acids. Germline loops: CDR1 SGHRS, CDR2 YFSETQ. Written as DNA, the CDR3 is TGCGCCAGCAAACCACAGGGGAGTAATATGAACACTGAAGCTTTCTTT. Translating gives CASKPQGSNMNTEAFF.

The chain links TRBV5-1 to TRBJ2-7; TRBD2 matches at 7 bases. With V trimmed by 4 bases and J by 8 bases, 6 bases remained unmatched. CDR3 length equals 12 residues. Germline V lookup: CDR1 SGHRS, CDR2 YFSETQ. The CDR3 DNA follows: TGCGCCAGCAGCCATGGGGAGGGTAAGCAGTACTTC. Amino acids: CASSHGEGKQYF.

The chain links TRBV11-3 to TRBJ2-2; 12 bases map to TRBD2. Germline V gene lookup returns CDR1 SGHNT and CDR2 YENEEA. The trim removed 5 bases at V and 6 bases at J, leaving 13 bases unmatched. There are 18 residues in the CDR3. Here the CDR3 DNA reads TGTGCCAGCAGCCCAAAAAAAGGGCTAGCGGGGGGGGCCGGGGAGCTGTTTTTT. This sequence encodes CASSPKKGLAGGAGELFF.

In its sample, this clone was seen once. CDR3 sequence reads: CASSSGQAHFTDTQYF. The CDR3 DNA reads as TGTGCCAGCAGCTCCGGACAGGCACACTTCACAGATACGCAGTATTTT. This chain links TRBV11-3 with TRBJ2-3; 7 positions match TRBD1. V lost 4 bases to trimming and J lost 2 bases; unmatched junction nucleotides: 9. The CDR3 is 16 amino acids. The germline CDR1 and CDR2 sequences are SGHNT and YENEEA.

The chain links TRBV18 to TRBJ2-7; weak D call: TRBD2 (5 bases). Trimming took off 3 bases at V and 4 bases at J, with 16 bases between the two ends. The germline V gene encodes CDR1 KGHSH and CDR2 LQKENI. This CDR3 has 15 amino acids. Written as DNA, the CDR3 is TGTGCCAGCTCACCCCGGCGGGTTTCGATGTACGAGCAGTACTTC. Its protein product is CASSPRRVSMYEQYF. The full variable domain, with the rest looked up from reference TRBV18 and TRBJ2-7, is NAGVMQNPRHLVRRRGQEARLRCSPMKGHSHVYWYRQLPEEGLKFMVYLQKENIIDESGMPKERFSAEFPKEGPSILRIQQVVRGDSAAYFCASSPRRVSMYEQYFGPGTRLTVT.

The CDR3 sequence is CASSLMQGASYEQYF. The CDR3 DNA sequence: TGCGCCAGCAGCTTGATGCAGGGGGCGAGCTACGAGCAGTACTTC. The chain joins TRBV5-1 to TRBJ2-7; 8 positions match TRBD1. The CDR3 has 15 residues. Germline lookup yields CDR1 SGHRS and CDR2 YFSETQ. With 1 base clipped from V and 3 bases from J, the junction kept 6 bases outside the gene matches.

This clone has more than one count but fewer than ten. This rearrangement joins TRBV6-6 to TRBJ1-5; no firm D call. The CDR3 contains 16 residues. V was clipped by 5 bases and J by 1 base, with 15 bases between them. The V gene's germline CDR1 is MNHNY and CDR2 SVGAGI (reference sequence). Here the CDR3 DNA reads TGTGCCAGCAGTCCCCCTCACGGGGAGAGCAATCAGCCCCAGCATTTT. As protein: CASSPPHGESNQPQHF.